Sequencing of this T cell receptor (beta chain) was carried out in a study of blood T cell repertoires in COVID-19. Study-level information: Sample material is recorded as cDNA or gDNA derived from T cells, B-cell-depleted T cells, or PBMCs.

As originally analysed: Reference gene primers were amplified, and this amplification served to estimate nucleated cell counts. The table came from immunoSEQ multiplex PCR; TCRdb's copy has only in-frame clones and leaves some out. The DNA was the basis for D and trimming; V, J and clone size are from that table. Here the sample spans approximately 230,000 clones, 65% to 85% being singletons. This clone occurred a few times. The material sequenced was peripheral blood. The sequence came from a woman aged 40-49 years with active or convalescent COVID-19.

Here the CDR3 DNA reads TGTGCCTGGAGTGTACACCGCTCCCATGGCTACACCTTC. This gives the protein CAWSVHRSHGYTF. The chain carries TRBV30 and TRBJ1-2; D remains unclear. Trimming shortened V by 0 bases and J by 6 bases, and 11 bases separated the two germline ends. Germline lookup yields CDR1 GTSNPN and CDR2 SVGIG (reference sequence). This CDR3 has 13 amino acids.